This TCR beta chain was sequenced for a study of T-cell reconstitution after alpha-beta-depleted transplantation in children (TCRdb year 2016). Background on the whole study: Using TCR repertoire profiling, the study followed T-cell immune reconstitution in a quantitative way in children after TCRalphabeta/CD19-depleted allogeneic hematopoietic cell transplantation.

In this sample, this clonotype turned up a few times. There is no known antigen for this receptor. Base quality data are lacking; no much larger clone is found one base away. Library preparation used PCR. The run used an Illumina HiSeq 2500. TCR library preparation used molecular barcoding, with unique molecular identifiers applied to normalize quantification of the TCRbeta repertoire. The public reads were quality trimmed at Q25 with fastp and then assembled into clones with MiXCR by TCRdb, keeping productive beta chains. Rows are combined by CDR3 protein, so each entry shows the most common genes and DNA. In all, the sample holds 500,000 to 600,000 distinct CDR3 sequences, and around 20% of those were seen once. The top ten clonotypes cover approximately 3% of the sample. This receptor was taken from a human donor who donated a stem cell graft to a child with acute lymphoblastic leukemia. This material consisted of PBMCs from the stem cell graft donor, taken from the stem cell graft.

This receptor carries the CDR3 CASSGHRVYEQYF. The DNA sequence is as follows: TGTGCCAGCAGTGGGCACAGGGTCTACGAGCAGTACTTC. The chain couples TRBV28 to TRBJ2-7; possibly the D gene is TRBD1, per 6 matching bases. Spanning cysteine to phenylalanine, the CDR3 consists of 13 amino acids. Just the 39-base CDR3 DNA is kept, in frame starting at base 1. CDR1 and CDR2 are drawn from the germline V gene: MDHEN, SYDVKM. The V end loses 5 bases and the J end loses 3 bases, and a stretch of 11 bases separates them.